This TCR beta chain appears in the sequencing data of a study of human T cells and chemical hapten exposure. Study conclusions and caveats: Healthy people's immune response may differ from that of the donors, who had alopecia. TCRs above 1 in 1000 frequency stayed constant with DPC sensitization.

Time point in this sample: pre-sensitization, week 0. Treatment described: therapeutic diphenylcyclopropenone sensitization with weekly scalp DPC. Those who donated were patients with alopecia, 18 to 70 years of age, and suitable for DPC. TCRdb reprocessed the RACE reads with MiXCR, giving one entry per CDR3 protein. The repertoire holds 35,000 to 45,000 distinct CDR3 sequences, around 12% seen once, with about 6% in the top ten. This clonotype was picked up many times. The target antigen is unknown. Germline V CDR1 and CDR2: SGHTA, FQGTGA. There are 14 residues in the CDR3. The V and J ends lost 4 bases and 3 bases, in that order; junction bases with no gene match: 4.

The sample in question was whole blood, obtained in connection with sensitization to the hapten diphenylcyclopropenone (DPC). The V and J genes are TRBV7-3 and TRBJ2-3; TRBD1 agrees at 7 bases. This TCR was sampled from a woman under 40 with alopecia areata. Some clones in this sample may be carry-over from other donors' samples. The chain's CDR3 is CASSSRDRTDTQYF. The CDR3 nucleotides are TGTGCCAGCAGCTCAAGGGACAGAACAGATACGCAGTATTTT.